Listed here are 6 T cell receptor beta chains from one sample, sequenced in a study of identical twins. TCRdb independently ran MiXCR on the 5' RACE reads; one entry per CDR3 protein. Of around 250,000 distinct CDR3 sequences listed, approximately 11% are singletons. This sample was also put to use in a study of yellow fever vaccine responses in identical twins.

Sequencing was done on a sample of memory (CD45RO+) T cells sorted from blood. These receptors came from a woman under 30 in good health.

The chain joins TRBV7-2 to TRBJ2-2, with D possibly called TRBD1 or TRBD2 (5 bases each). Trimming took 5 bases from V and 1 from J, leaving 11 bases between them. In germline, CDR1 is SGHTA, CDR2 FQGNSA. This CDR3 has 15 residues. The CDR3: CASSPGPWNTGELFF. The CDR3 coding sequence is TGTGCCAGCAGCCCGGGACCCTGGAACACCGGGGAGCTGTTTTTT.

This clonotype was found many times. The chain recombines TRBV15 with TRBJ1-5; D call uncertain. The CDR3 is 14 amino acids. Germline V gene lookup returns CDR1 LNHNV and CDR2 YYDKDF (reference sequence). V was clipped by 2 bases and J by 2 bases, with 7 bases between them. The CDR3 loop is CATSRFVGNQPQHF. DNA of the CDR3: TGTGCCACCAGCAGATTCGTGGGCAATCAGCCCCAGCATTTT.

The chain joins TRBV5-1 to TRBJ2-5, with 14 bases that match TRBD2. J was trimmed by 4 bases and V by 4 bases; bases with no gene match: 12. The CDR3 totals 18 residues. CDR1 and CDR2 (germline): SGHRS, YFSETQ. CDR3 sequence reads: CASSLAYGTSGGPETQYF. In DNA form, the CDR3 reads TGCGCCAGCAGCCTAGCCTACGGGACTAGCGGGGGCCCAGAGACCCAGTACTTC.

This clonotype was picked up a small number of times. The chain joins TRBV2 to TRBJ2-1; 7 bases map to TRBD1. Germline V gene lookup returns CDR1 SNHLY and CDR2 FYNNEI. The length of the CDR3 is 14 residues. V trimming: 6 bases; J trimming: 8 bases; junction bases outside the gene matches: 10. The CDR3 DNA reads TGTGCCAGCAGCAGACAGGGTCTTAGTGATGAGCAGTTCTTC. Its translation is CASSRQGLSDEQFF.

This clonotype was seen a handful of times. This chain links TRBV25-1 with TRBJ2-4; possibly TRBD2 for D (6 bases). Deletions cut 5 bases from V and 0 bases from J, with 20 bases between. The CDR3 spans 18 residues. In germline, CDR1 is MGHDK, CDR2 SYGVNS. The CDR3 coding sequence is TGTGCCAGCAGTTCCCGGACCTCGGAGGGGCTAGCCAAAAACATTCAGTACTTC. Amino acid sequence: CASSSRTSEGLAKNIQYF. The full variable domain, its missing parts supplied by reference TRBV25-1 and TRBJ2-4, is EADIYQTPRYLVIGTGKKITLECSQTMGHDKMYWYQQDPGMELHLIHYSYGVNSTEKGDLSSESTVSRIRTEHFPLTLESARPSHTSQYLCASSSRTSEGLAKNIQYFGAGTRLSVL.

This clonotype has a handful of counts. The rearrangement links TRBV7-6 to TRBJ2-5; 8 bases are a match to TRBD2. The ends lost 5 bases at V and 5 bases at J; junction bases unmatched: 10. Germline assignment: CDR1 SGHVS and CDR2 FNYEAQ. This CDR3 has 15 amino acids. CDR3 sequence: CASSRSIGGGETQYF. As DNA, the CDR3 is TGTGCCAGCAGCCGTAGCATCGGGGGGGGTGAGACCCAGTACTTC.